The 17 T cell receptor beta chains below come from one sample, sequenced in a study of CD8+ T cells in alopecia areata. RNA was isolated and reverse transcribed to cDNA, the sequencing template. Data came from immunoSEQ multiplex PCR; TCRdb stores just in-frame clones and leaves some out. The profile shows 150,000 to 200,000 clones, 55% of them singletons. The sample was CD4+ T cells sorted from blood. Receptors were obtained from a human donor in good health.

The V gene is TRBV30, the J gene TRBJ2-2; D gene uncertain. V dropped 2 bases and J dropped 7 bases, with 5 bases sitting between them. The germline CDR1 and CDR2 sequences are GTSNPN and SVGIG (reference sequence). The CDR3 sequence is 11 residues long. The CDR3 is CAWSWNGELFF. CDR3 bases: TGTGCCTGGAGTTGGAACGGGGAGCTGTTTTTT.

A note on this clone: The sample contains more than one DNA sequence encoding this CDR3. The rearrangement uses TRBV29-1 and TRBJ1-1, with D unresolved. The germline V gene encodes CDR1 SQVTM and CDR2 ANQGSEA. Trimming shortened V by 4 bases and J by 2 bases, and 5 bases separated the two germline ends. The CDR3 is 11 residues long. CDR3: CSVGKNTEAFF. DNA for the CDR3: TGCAGCGTTGGCAAAAACACTGAAGCTTTCTTT.

The table lists this clone with a few counts. The chain couples TRBV28 to TRBJ2-7; TRBD1 might be the D (5 bases). Trimming cost V 6 bases and J 6 bases, with 12 bases left between them. CDR3 size: 12 residues. The germline V gene has CDR1 MDHEN and CDR2 SYDVKM. CDR3 DNA sequence: TGTGCCAGCAGGCTAGAGCAGGGCGAGCAGTACTTC. Translation: CASRLEQGEQYF.

The chain links TRBV6-6 to TRBJ2-2; 7 bases line up with TRBD1. Germline values: CDR1 MNHNY, CDR2 SVGAGI (reference sequence). The CDR3 has 13 residues. Trimming cost V 5 bases and J 9 bases; bases outside gene matches: 6. The CDR3 loop reads CASSLQGWWELFF. The CDR3 DNA reads as TGTGCCAGCAGTCTACAGGGGTGGTGGGAGCTGTTTTTT.

V gene TRBV4-1 combines with J gene TRBJ2-7; D is perhaps TRBD1 (5 bases). Germline CDR1 reads MGHRA; CDR2 reads YSYEKL. The CDR3 runs 15 residues. V gave up 0 bases and J gave up 2 bases, with 11 bases separating them. Here the CDR3 DNA reads TGCGCCAGCAGCCAAGACTTAGACAGCCCCTACGAGCAGTACTTC. Translating gives CASSQDLDSPYEQYF.

J is TRBJ2-5 and V is TRBV5-4; possibly TRBD1 or TRBD2 for D (7 bases each). Trimming removed 3 bases at V and 5 bases at J, with 11 bases between. From germline, CDR1 is SGHNT and CDR2 YYREEE (reference sequence). The CDR3 sequence is 13 residues long. The DNA for the CDR3 is TGTGCCAGCAGCTCTCAGGGGGGGGAGACCCAGTACTTC. Encoded protein: CASSSQGGETQYF.

The chain has TRBV15 and TRBJ2-5; TRBD2 aligns across 7 bases. Germline V gene lookup returns CDR1 LNHNV and CDR2 YYDKDF (reference sequence). The length of the CDR3 is 15 residues. The V segment lost 4 bases and the J segment 4 bases; nucleotides outside the gene matches: 9. CDR3 protein: CATSKGREEGETQYF. CDR3 DNA sequence: TGTGCCACCAGCAAAGGACGGGAGGAGGGAGAGACCCAGTACTTC.

This clone came up a few times. The V and J genes are TRBV14 and TRBJ2-7, with D possibly called TRBD1 or TRBD2 (5 bases each). Germline CDR1 and CDR2: SGHDN and FVKESK. This CDR3 comprises 14 residues. V was trimmed by 5 bases and J by 7 bases, leaving 18 bases between them. In DNA form, the CDR3 reads TGTGCCAGCAGCGACCAGGGACGGTTCTATGAGCAGTACTTC. It is translated as CASSDQGRFYEQYF. Supplemented by reference TRBV14 and TRBJ2-7, the full variable domain reads EAGVTQFPSHSVIEKGQTVTLRCDPISGHDNLYWYRRVMGKEIKFLLHFVKESKQDESGMPNNRFLAERTGGTYSTLKVQPAELEDSGVYFCASSDQGRFYEQYFGPGTRLTVT.

V and J are TRBV5-1 and TRBJ2-1; D is undetermined. Trimming took 0 bases from V and 4 from J, leaving 5 bases between them. The germline V gene encodes CDR1 SGHRS and CDR2 YFSETQ. The CDR3 is 13 residues long. CDR3 sequence reads: CASSLEFYNEQFF. The CDR3 DNA reads as TGCGCCAGCAGCTTGGAATTTTACAATGAGCAGTTCTTC.

This chain connects TRBV11-2 to TRBJ2-3, with D unresolved. The CDR3 is made up of 12 amino acids. Trimming cost V 3 bases and J 2 bases, with 3 bases left between them. CDR1 is SGHAT, CDR2 FQNNGV, per germline. The CDR3 is CASSLNTDTQYF. CDR3 sequence (DNA): TGTGCCAGCAGCTTGAACACAGATACGCAGTATTTT.

The J gene is TRBJ2-1, the V gene TRBV6-5; D possibly uses TRBD1 or TRBD2 (5 bases each). Trimming took 1 base from V and 6 from J, leaving 10 bases between them. The CDR3 has 14 residues. Germline-derived CDR1 and CDR2 are MNHEY and SVGAGI. As DNA, the CDR3 is TGTGCCAGCAGTTACTACGGGACCTCCAATGAGCAGTTCTTC. Its translation is CASSYYGTSNEQFF.

This clone was seen repeatedly, ten times or more. V and J are TRBV7-9 and TRBJ2-6; 13 nucleotides align to TRBD2. V gave up 8 bases and J gave up 3 bases; unmatched junction bases: 1. CDR1 is SEHNR, CDR2 FQNEAQ, per germline (reference sequence). The CDR3 has 15 residues. CDR3 sequence reads: CASGLAGVGANVLTF. CDR3 bases: TGTGCCAGCGGACTAGCGGGAGTTGGGGCCAACGTCCTGACTTTC.

Only a few counts were recorded for this clone. The chain links TRBV6-5 to TRBJ2-7, with D possibly called TRBD1 or TRBD2 (5 bases each). V was trimmed by 5 bases and J by 11 bases, leaving 19 bases between them. Per the germline V gene, CDR1 is MNHEY and CDR2 is SVGAGI. CDR3 length: 13 amino acids. CDR3 coding DNA: TGTGCCAGCAGTACCGGGACCGCCTCTGGGGAGTACTTC. The encoded protein is CASSTGTASGEYF.

The J gene is TRBJ2-3, the V gene TRBV7-9; D gene unclear. The germline V and J ends were trimmed by 0 bases and 4 bases, with 11 bases remaining between them. The CDR3 contains 15 residues. Germline V gene data show CDR1 as SEHNR and CDR2 as FQNEAQ (reference sequence). CDR3 nucleotide sequence: TGTGCCAGCAGCTTAGCGACACCCCGGGCAGATACGCAGTATTTT. It yields the protein CASSLATPRADTQYF.

The rearrangement links TRBV19 to TRBJ2-3, with D possibly TRBD1 on 6 matching bases. V dropped 5 bases and J dropped 14 bases, with 17 bases sitting between them. CDR3 length: 12 residues. Germline loops: CDR1 LNHDA, CDR2 SQIVND (reference sequence). The CDR3 coding sequence is TGTGCCAGTAGTGGTGGGACACCAAGGAGGTATTTT. As protein: CASSGGTPRRYF.

The table lists this clone with many counts. The rearrangement uses TRBV28 and TRBJ2-2, with D uncertain. Trimming took off 10 bases at V and 0 bases at J, with 12 bases between the two ends. CDR1 and CDR2 from the germline V gene are MDHEN and SYDVKM. The CDR3 runs to 14 residues. Written as DNA, the CDR3 is TGTGCCACGCGCCGACCGACGAACACCGGGGAGCTGTTTTTT. It codes for CATRRPTNTGELFF.

The chain couples TRBV29-1 to TRBJ1-2; 9 nucleotides match TRBD1. There are 13 residues in the CDR3. CDR1 and CDR2 from the germline V gene are SQVTM and ANQGSEA. V trimming: 4 bases; J trimming: 0 bases; junction bases outside the gene matches: 0. The DNA of the CDR3 is TGCAGCGTTGGGACAGGGGCTAACTATGGCTACACCTTC. This codes for CSVGTGANYGYTF.